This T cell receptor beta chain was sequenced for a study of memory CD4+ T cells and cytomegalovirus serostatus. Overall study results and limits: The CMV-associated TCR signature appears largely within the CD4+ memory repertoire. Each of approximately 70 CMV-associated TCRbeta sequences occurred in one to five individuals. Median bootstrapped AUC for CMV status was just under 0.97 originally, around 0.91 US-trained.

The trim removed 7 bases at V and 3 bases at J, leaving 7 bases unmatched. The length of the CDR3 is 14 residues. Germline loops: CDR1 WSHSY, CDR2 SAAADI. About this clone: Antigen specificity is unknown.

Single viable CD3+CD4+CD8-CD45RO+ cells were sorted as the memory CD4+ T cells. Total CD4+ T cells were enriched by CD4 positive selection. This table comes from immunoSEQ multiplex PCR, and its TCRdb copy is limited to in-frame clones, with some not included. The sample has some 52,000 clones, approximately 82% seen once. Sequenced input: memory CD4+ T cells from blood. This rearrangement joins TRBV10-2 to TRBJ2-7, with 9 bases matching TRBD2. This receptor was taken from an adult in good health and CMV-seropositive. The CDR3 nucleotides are TGCGCCAGCAAAATTAGCGGGAGTAACTACGAGCAGTACTTC. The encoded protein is CASKISGSNYEQYF.